This T cell receptor (beta chain) appears in the sequencing data of a study of CD8+CD57+ T cells in acquired aplastic anemia. Looking at the study overall: Yields of DNA that came from sorted CD4+ and CD8+ cells averaged 3.2 ug.

CDR1 is DFQATT and CDR2 is SNEGSKA in the germline V gene (reference sequence). The CDR3 contains 15 residues. The V and J ends lost 1 base and 1 base, in that order; junction bases with no gene match: 6. Notes on the study in general: Statistical testing detected no significant gap in CD8+ Simpson's diversity between patients and controls.

CDR3 and TCR beta VDJ profiling relied on genomic DNA as the template. TCRdb reprocessed the reads via MiXCR and lists one record per CDR3 protein. The sample yields 200,000 to 250,000 distinct CDR3 sequences, around 32% seen once. This clonotype appeared many times. Its antigen remains unknown. The chain combines TRBV20-1 with TRBJ1-2; the match to TRBD1 covers 7 bases. The clonotype was recovered from a human donor in good health, serving as a control. The material sequenced was sorted CD4+, CD8+, or CD8+CD57+ T cells (not recorded which) from PBMCs. The CDR3 protein is CSARALGQLNYGYTF. CDR3 DNA sequence: TGCAGTGCTAGAGCGCTGGGACAGCTTAACTATGGCTACACCTTC.